Listed below are T cell receptor beta chains from one sample, sequenced in a study of blood T cell repertoires in COVID-19. Sequencing was performed with immunoSEQ multiplex PCR; in TCRdb, only in-frame clones are kept and a portion is missing. This repertoire shows approximately 50,000 clones, more than 80% found once; its top ten account for approximately 6.5%. The sample consisted of peripheral blood. The receptors derive from a man aged 60-69 years with acute or convalescent COVID-19. Both conserved end residues are part of each CDR3. A D gene is named only where the DNA matches it firmly. Rows may omit the clone size; those that give it use once, few, many or a size class.

TRBV28	16	-	TRBJ1-6	-	CASSLGQGSYNSPLHF	TGTGCCAGCAGTTTAGGGCAGGGCTCCTATAATTCACCCCTCCACTTT
TRBV5-6	15	TRBD2	TRBJ2-5	-	CASSLASGRQETQYF	TGTGCCAGCAGCTTGGCTAGCGGGAGACAAGAGACCCAGTACTTC
TRBV27	15	TRBD1	TRBJ2-7	-	CASRKVQGSSYEQYF	TGTGCCAGCAGGAAGGTACAGGGGAGCTCCTACGAGCAGTACTTC
TRBV5-1	14	-	TRBJ2-4	-	CASSLGLTKNIQYF	TGCGCCAGCAGCTTGGGCCTAACCAAAAACATTCAGTACTTC
TRBV2	14	TRBD2	TRBJ2-2	few	CASSETSGIGELFF	TGTGCCAGCAGTGAGACTAGCGGGATCGGGGAGCTGTTTTTT
TRBV21-1	11	-	TRBJ2-7	-	CATRGTYEQYF	TGTGCCACGAGAGGTACCTACGAGCAGTACTTC
TRBV24-1	16	TRBD2	TRBJ2-7	-	CATSARTSGKKNEQYF	TGTGCCACCAGTGCAAGGACTAGCGGGAAGAAGAACGAGCAGTACTTC
TRBV5-1	14	-	TRBJ1-1	-	CASSLGAGGTEAFF	TGCGCCAGCAGCTTGGGGGCCGGTGGTACTGAAGCTTTCTTT
TRBV7-2	15	-	TRBJ2-5	-	CASSSQGGYEETQYF	TGTGCCAGCAGCTCGCAGGGTGGCTACGAAGAGACCCAGTACTTC
TRBV6-5	11	-	TRBJ1-1	-	CASSLGGHAFF	TGTGCCAGCAGCCTAGGGGGTCACGCTTTCTTT
TRBV5-1	15	TRBD2	TRBJ2-5	-	CASSLVAGGGETQYF	TGCGCCAGCAGCTTGGTAGCGGGAGGAGGAGAGACCCAGTACTTC
TRBV5-8	14	-	TRBJ2-3	-	CASSGQSGTDTQYF	TGTGCCAGCAGCGGACAGTCGGGCACAGATACGCAGTATTTT
TRBV28	12	-	TRBJ2-5	once	CASSLPRETQYF	TGTGCCAGCAGTTTACCACGGGAGACCCAGTACTTC
TRBV28	15	-	TRBJ1-6	-	CASSFMSGEDSPLHF	TGTGCCAGCAGTTTTATGTCCGGGGAGGATTCACCCCTCCACTTT
TRBV28	16	TRBD2	TRBJ2-7	-	CASSFPPKRGGREQYF	TGTGCCAGCAGTTTTCCCCCGAAGCGGGGGGGAAGGGAGCAGTACTTC
TRBV7-2	15	-	TRBJ1-5	few	CASSLSYTYNQPQHF	TGTGCCAGCAGCTTATCTTACACATACAATCAGCCCCAGCATTTT
TRBV18	13	-	TRBJ1-4	-	CASSGRVGEKLFF	TGTGCCAGCTCGGGGCGAGTTGGGGAAAAACTGTTTTTT
TRBV6-5	14	TRBD2	TRBJ2-1	-	CASRALAGVYPSFF	TGTGCCAGCAGGGCACTAGCGGGGGTATATCCCTCGTTCTTC
TRBV5-1	13	-	TRBJ2-5	-	CASSFAYQETQYF	TGCGCCAGCAGCTTCGCGTACCAAGAGACCCAGTACTTC
TRBV27	15	TRBD2	TRBJ2-1	-	CASSLFAAGGYEQFF	TGTGCCAGCAGTTTATTTGCGGCGGGAGGCTATGAGCAGTTCTTC
TRBV28	15	TRBD2	TRBJ2-2	-	CASSLEAGSAGELFF	TGTGCCAGCAGTTTAGAAGCGGGATCCGCCGGGGAGCTGTTTTTT
TRBV11-2	14	-	TRBJ1-1	-	CASSPGQWVTEAFF	TGTGCCAGCAGCCCTGGACAGTGGGTCACTGAAGCTTTCTTT
TRBV5-1	14	TRBD2	TRBJ2-3	-	CASSGGRAIDTQYF	TGCGCCAGCAGTGGGGGGAGGGCCATAGATACGCAGTATTTT
TRBV27	16	-	TRBJ1-2	-	CASSPRTRGSNYGYTF	TGTGCCAGCAGTCCAAGAACCCGCGGGTCGAACTATGGCTACACCTTC
TRBV6-5	12	TRBD1	TRBJ1-2	-	CASSYGQAGYTF	TGTGCCAGCAGCTACGGACAGGCCGGCTACACCTTC
TRBV5-4	13	-	TRBJ1-2	-	CASSATANYGYTF	TGTGCCAGCAGCGCCACAGCTAACTATGGCTACACCTTC
TRBV6-4	15	-	TRBJ1-2	few	CASSSSRGNVYGYTF	TGTGCCAGCAGCTCGAGCCGGGGGAACGTCTATGGCTACACCTTC
TRBV11-3	18	TRBD1	TRBJ2-6	-	CASSPGTGSSGGANVLTF	TGTGCCAGCAGCCCGGGGACAGGGTCATCGGGGGGGGCCAACGTCCTGACTTTC
TRBV15	12	-	TRBJ2-5	-	CATSVGYGTQYF	TGTGCCACCAGCGTCGGTTATGGGACCCAGTACTTC
TRBV29-1	14	-	TRBJ2-3	few	CSVALGGSTDTQYF	TGCAGCGTCGCCCTAGGGGGAAGCACAGATACGCAGTATTTT
TRBV19	13	-	TRBJ1-4	-	CASSGRSGEKLFF	TGTGCCAGTAGTGGGAGGAGCGGTGAAAAACTGTTTTTT
TRBV28	14	-	TRBJ1-5	-	CASSLQGYSQPQHF	TGTGCCAGCAGCCTACAGGGCTACTCTCAGCCCCAGCATTTT
TRBV4-2	14	-	TRBJ1-6	-	CASSQESTYSPLHF	TGTGCCAGCAGCCAAGAGAGCACTTATTCACCCCTCCACTTT
TRBV11-2	17	TRBD2	TRBJ2-7	-	CASSPYLTSGVSYEQYF	TGTGCCAGCAGCCCCTACCTGACTAGCGGGGTCTCCTACGAGCAGTACTTC
TRBV19	15	-	TRBJ2-2	-	CASREGSTNTGELFF	TGTGCCAGTAGGGAGGGGTCAACGAACACCGGGGAGCTGTTTTTT
TRBV29-1	14	TRBD1	TRBJ2-2	-	CSVDGTGDTGELFF	TGCAGCGTTGATGGGACAGGGGACACCGGGGAGCTGTTTTTT
TRBV5-5	13	-	TRBJ1-2	-	CASSLGQAVGYTF	TGTGCCAGCAGCCTGGGGCAGGCCGTTGGCTACACCTTC
TRBV7-3	15	TRBD1	TRBJ2-3	-	CASRLGTGLPDTQYF	TGTGCCAGCAGATTAGGGACAGGGCTCCCTGATACGCAGTATTTT
TRBV19	13	TRBD1	TRBJ1-2	-	CASLGQGLYGYTF	TGTGCCAGCCTCGGACAGGGCCTCTATGGCTACACCTTC
TRBV29-1	14	-	TRBJ2-2	-	CSVEGGARTGELFF	TGCAGCGTTGAAGGTGGGGCGCGGACCGGGGAGCTGTTTTTT
TRBV5-4	14	-	TRBJ1-1	few	CASSPWEGNTEAFF	TGTGCCAGCTCCCCTTGGGAGGGTAACACTGAAGCTTTCTTT
TRBV7-3	17	TRBD1	TRBJ2-2	-	CASSLFGQGANTGELFF	TGTGCCAGCAGCCTCTTCGGACAGGGCGCGAACACCGGGGAGCTGTTTTTT
TRBV9	17	-	TRBJ2-1	-	CASSVAGGKRFYNEQFF	TGTGCCAGCAGCGTAGCTGGGGGGAAACGGTTCTACAATGAGCAGTTCTTC
TRBV11-3	17	TRBD1	TRBJ2-1	-	CASSTTGGPTRLHEQFF	TGTGCCAGCAGCACGACAGGGGGACCAACCCGTTTACATGAGCAGTTCTTC
TRBV13	18	TRBD1	TRBJ1-1	-	CASSFPTGGRSPNTEAFF	TGTGCCAGCAGCTTTCCAACAGGGGGGCGAAGTCCGAACACTGAAGCTTTCTTT
TRBV14	14	TRBD1	TRBJ2-5	-	CASSQGQGQETQYF	TGTGCCAGCAGCCAAGGACAGGGGCAAGAGACCCAGTACTTC
TRBV5-4	16	TRBD1	TRBJ2-4	-	CASSDHRGLAKNIQYF	TGTGCCAGCAGCGACCACAGGGGTCTAGCCAAAAACATTCAGTACTTC
TRBV27	16	-	TRBJ2-2	-	CASSTPGPQDTGELFF	TGTGCCAGCAGTACCCCAGGGCCTCAGGACACCGGGGAGCTGTTTTTT
TRBV5-1	14	-	TRBJ2-2	-	CASSPLQATGELFF	TGCGCCAGCAGCCCCTTGCAGGCAACCGGGGAGCTGTTTTTT
TRBV5-8	15	TRBD1	TRBJ2-1	-	CASTPNRGPYNEQFF	TGTGCCAGCACCCCGAACAGGGGCCCCTACAATGAGCAGTTCTTC
TRBV10-3	13	TRBD1	TRBJ2-7	few	CAISLGTGGEQYF	TGTGCCATCAGTCTGGGGACAGGGGGCGAGCAGTACTTC